A single T cell receptor (beta chain) is shown here with its context. Its specificity is not known. This record belongs to a study of blood T cells in healthy people across ages. Study results and limitations: Leaving the PBMCs unsorted stopped any conclusive comparison of naive versus antigen-experienced cells.

The use of a sample-barcoded 5' primer and a J-beta primer mix characterized a second PCR of 7 to 11 cycles. TCRdb re-analysed the 5' RACE reads in MiXCR, keeping a single row per CDR3 protein. The table lists about 1.1 million distinct CDR3 sequences, approximately 38% of them singletons. Sequenced material: blood. This clonotype was obtained from a man between 18 and 35 years old in good health.

CDR3 in amino acids: CASSLVLTGNGYTF. The CDR3, as DNA: TGTGCCAGCAGTTTAGTTTTGACAGGGAATGGCTACACCTTC. The chain employs TRBV12-3 or TRBV12-4 and TRBJ1-2, with 7 bases matching TRBD1. The CDR3 length is 14 residues. The V gene end was trimmed by 1 base and the J gene end by 6 bases; junction bases not matched to a gene: 5.